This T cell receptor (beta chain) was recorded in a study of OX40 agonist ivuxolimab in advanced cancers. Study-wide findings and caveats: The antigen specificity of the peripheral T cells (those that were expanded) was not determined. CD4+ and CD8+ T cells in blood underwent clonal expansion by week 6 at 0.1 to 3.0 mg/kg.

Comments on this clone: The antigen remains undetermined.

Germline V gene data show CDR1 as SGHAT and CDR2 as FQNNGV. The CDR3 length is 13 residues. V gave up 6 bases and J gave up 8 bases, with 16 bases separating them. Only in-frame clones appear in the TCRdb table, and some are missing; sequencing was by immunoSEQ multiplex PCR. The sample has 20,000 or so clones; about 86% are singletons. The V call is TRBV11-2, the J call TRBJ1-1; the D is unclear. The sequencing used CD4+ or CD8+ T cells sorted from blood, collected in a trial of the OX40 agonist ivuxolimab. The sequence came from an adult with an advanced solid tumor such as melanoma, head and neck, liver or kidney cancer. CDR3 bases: TGTGCCAGCAGTCCAACGAGACTCATGGAAGCTTTCTTT. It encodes CASSPTRLMEAFF.